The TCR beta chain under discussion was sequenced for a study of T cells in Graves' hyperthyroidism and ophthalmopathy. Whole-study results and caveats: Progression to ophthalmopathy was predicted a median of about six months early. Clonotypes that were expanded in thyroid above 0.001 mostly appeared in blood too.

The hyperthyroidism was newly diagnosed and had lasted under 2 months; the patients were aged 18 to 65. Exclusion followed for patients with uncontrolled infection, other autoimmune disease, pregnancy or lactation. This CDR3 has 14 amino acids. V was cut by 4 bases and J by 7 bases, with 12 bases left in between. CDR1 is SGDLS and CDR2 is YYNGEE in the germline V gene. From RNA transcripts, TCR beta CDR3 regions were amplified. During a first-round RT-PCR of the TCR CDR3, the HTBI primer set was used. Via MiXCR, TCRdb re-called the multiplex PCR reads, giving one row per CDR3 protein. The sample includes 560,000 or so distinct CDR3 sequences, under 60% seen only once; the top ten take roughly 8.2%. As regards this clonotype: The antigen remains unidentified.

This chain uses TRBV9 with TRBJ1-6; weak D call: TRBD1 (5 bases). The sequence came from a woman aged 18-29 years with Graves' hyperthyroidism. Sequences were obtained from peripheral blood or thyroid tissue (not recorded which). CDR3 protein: CASSQVGVNSPLHF. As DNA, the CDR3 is TGTGCCAGCAGCCAAGTGGGGGTAAATTCACCCCTCCACTTT.